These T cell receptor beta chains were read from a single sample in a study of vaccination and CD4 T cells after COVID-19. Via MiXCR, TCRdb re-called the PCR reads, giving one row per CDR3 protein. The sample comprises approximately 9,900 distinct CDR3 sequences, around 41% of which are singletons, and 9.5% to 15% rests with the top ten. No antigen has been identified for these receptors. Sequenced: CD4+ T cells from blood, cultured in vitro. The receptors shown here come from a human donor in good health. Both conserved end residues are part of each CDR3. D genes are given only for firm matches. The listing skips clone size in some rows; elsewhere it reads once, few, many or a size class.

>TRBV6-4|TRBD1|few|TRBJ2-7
TGTGCCAGCAGTCTCCAGGACAGGAATTACGAGCAGTACTTC
CASSLQDRNYEQYF
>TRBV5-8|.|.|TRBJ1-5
TGTGCCAGCAGCTTGGACAGATGGGTAGGCAATCAGCCCCAGCATTTT
CASSLDRWVGNQPQHF
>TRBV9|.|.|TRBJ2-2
TGTGCCAGCAGCGCGGGCATGAGCACCGGGGAGCTGTTTTTT
CASSAGMSTGELFF
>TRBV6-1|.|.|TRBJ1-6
TGTGCCAGCAGGGACCAAGGGGGATCAACTTCACCCCTCCACTTT
CASRDQGGSTSPLHF
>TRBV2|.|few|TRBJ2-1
TGTGCCAGCGTCCCTCGACTAGTTTCTGGCAATGAGCAGTTCTTC
CASVPRLVSGNEQFF
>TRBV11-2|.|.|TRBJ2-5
TGTGCCAGCAGCTTCCGTGGAAGGCAGGGGTACCAAGAGACCCAGTACTTC
CASSFRGRQGYQETQYF
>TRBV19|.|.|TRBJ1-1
TGTGCCAGTAATGTAAACGGGGCGTCAAACACTGAAGCTTTCTTT
CASNVNGASNTEAFF
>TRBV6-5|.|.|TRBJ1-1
TGTGCCAGCAGTTACAATGGGTGGGGGGGAACTGAAGCTTTCTTT
CASSYNGWGGTEAFF
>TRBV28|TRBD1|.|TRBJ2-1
TGTGCCAGCAGACTACAGGGGAAGAGTTACAATGAGCAGTTCTTC
CASRLQGKSYNEQFF
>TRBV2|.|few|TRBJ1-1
TGTGCCAGCAGTGAGAATCTGGGGAACACTGAAGCTTTCTTT
CASSENLGNTEAFF
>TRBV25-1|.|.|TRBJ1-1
TGTGCCAGCGTGGGTGGAGGGGTAAAGAAAGCTTTCTTT
CASVGGGVKKAFF
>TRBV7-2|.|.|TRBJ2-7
TGTGCCAGCGCCCTGCGCGGGAACTACTACGAGCAGTACTTC
CASALRGNYYEQYF
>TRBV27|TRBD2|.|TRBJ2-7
TGTGCCAGCAGCTACTCCCCGCTAGCGGGAGTGGGCGAGCAGTACTTC
CASSYSPLAGVGEQYF
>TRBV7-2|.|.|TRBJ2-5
TGTGCCAGCAGCGGAGCGACTACAGGGGAGACCCAGTACTTC
CASSGATTGETQYF
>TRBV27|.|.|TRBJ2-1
TGTGCCAGCAGTTCGAACCGGGACCAGAGCTCCTACAATGAGCAGTTCTTC
CASSSNRDQSSYNEQFF
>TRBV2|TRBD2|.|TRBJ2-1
TGTGCCAGCACAGGGGAGAGGGCTAGCGGGAGAAAGGGGACTTACAATGAGCAGTTCTTC
CASTGERASGRKGTYNEQFF